This paragraph covers one T cell receptor beta chain sequence. V gave up 5 bases and J gave up 2 bases, with 10 bases separating them. The CDR3 has 14 amino acids. Germline loops: CDR1 SGHAT, CDR2 FQNNGV. This record comes from a study of blood T cell repertoires in COVID-19. Study-level background: In each case, the material was cDNA or gDNA derived from T cells, B-cell-depleted T cells, or PBMCs.

Under the authors' procedure: It was from reference gene primer amplification that nucleated cell counts were estimated. Measured with immunoSEQ multiplex PCR; TCRdb has only the in-frame clones, and not every one. V and J calls and clone size come straight from that table; D and trimming were deduced from the DNA. The sample contains around 700,000 clones, about 87% of which appear only once. This TCR was sampled from a woman aged 18 to 35 with acute or convalescent COVID-19. J is TRBJ1-3 and V is TRBV11-2; D unresolved. Sequenced sample: peripheral blood. The CDR3: CASSRSFPGNTIYF. The CDR3 DNA follows: TGTGCCAGCAGCCGGAGCTTTCCTGGAAACACCATATATTTT.